The clone carrying this T cell receptor beta chain was found many times. The antigen remains undetermined. Cases classed as stable hyperthyroidism had no ophthalmopathy within 18 months of follow-up. Trimming took off 6 bases at V and 0 bases at J, with 8 bases between the two ends. CDR3 length: 13 amino acids. CDR1 and CDR2 (germline): MNHEY, SVGAGI. These data come from a study of Graves' ophthalmopathy and Graves' hyperthyroidism. Scientists amplified the TCR beta CDR3 regions from RNA transcripts. Second-round multiplex PCR came after a first-round RT-PCR that employed HTBI primers. TCRdb re-analysed the multiplex PCR reads in MiXCR, keeping a single row per CDR3 protein. This sample has 350,000 to 450,000 distinct CDR3 sequences, with more than 20% found just once. Study results and caveats: The model predicted ophthalmopathy progression with 60% to 71% sensitivity and around 74% specificity.

This clonotype was obtained from a woman aged 18-30 years with stable Graves' hyperthyroidism. The chain employs TRBV6-5 and TRBJ1-1; D call uncertain. Sequences were obtained from peripheral blood. The CDR3: CASRPRMNTEAFF. The CDR3 region has the DNA TGTGCCAGCAGACCAAGGATGAACACTGAAGCTTTCTTT.